This T cell receptor (beta chain) originates from a study of blood T cell repertoires in COVID-19. Across the whole study: Nucleic acid was either cDNA or gDNA, and it came from T cells, B-cell-depleted T cells, or PBMCs.

Germline-derived CDR1 and CDR2 are SGHNT and YYREEE (reference sequence). This CDR3 has 13 residues. Trimming stripped 4 bases from V and 3 bases from J, with 8 bases between. This clone was counted between two and nine times. One Seattle source followed patients from active infection through their disease course. As processed by the authors: Reference gene primer amplification gave estimated nucleated cell counts. Profiled with immunoSEQ multiplex PCR; TCRdb holds only in-frame clones, not every one. V, J and clone size were drawn from that table, and D and trimming were deduced from the DNA. The sample has around 270,000 clones; more than 85% are singletons.

The clonotype comes from a person aged 18 to 35 with COVID-19, enrolled during active disease. Sequencing was done on a sample of peripheral blood. The chain recombines TRBV5-4 with TRBJ1-5; D perhaps matches TRBD1 (5 bases). CDR3 sequence: CASSTGYNQPQHF. In nucleotides, the CDR3 is TGTGCCAGCAGCACAGGATACAATCAGCCCCAGCATTTT.